The source of this T cell receptor beta chain is a study of cytomegalovirus exposure and HLA in healthy donors. Study context: Across 300 to 400 genotyped donors, about 86% landed in the Caucasian-associated ancestry cluster.

The PCR ran on 60 Vbeta and 13 Jbeta primers. Assay used: immunoSEQ multiplex PCR; TCRdb lists only in-frame clones, some missing. The sample yields 100,000 to 150,000 clones, just over 70% seen once. The germline V gene has CDR1 SGHRS and CDR2 YFSETQ. The V and J ends lost 4 bases and 3 bases, in that order; junction bases with no gene match: 9. CDR3 size: 17 residues. General study results and limits: A link between a missense DCLRE1C variant and TCR beta V- and J-gene trimming emerged from a later analysis. The authors excluded some V segments, including TRBV6-2 and TRBV6-3, as indistinguishable.

Concerning this clone itself: Its antigen is unidentified.

The chain combines TRBV5-1 with TRBJ2-4; TRBD2 aligns across 11 bases. The sample was PBMCs. The receptor comes from a woman aged 55-70 years in good health and CMV-seropositive. The CDR3 DNA follows: TGCGCCAGCAGCATTTATAGCGGGGGGGCGAACAAAAACATTCAGTACTTC. It specifies CASSIYSGGANKNIQYF.